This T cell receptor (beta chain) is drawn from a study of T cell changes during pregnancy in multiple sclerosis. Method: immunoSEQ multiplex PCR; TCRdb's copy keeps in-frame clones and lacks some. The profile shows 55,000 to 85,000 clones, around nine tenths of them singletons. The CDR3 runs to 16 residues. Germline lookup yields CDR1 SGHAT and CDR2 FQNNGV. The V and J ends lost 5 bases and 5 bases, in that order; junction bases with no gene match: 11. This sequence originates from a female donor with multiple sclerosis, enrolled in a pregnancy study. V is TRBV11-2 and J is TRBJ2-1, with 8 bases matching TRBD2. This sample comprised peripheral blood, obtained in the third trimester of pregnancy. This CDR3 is CASSPSWTSSDNEQFF. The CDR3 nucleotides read TGTGCCAGCAGCCCCTCATGGACTAGCAGTGACAATGAGCAGTTCTTC.